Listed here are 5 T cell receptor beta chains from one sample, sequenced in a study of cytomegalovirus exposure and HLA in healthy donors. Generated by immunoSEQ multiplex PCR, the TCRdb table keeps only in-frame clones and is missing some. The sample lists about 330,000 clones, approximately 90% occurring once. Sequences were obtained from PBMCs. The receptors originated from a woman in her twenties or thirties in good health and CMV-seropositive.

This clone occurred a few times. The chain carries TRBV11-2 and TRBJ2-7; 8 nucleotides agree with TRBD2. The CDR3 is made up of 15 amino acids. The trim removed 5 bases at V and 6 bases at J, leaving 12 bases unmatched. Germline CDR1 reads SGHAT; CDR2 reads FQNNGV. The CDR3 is CASSSGVAGGGEQYF. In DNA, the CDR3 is TGTGCCAGCAGCAGCGGTGTGGCGGGAGGAGGCGAGCAGTACTTC.

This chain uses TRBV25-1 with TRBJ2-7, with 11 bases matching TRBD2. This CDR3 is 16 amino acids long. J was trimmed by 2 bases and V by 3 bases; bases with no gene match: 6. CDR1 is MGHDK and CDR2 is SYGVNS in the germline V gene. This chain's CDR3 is CASSDNSGRAAYEQYF. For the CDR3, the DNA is TGTGCCAGCAGTGATAATAGCGGGAGGGCCGCCTACGAGCAGTACTTC.

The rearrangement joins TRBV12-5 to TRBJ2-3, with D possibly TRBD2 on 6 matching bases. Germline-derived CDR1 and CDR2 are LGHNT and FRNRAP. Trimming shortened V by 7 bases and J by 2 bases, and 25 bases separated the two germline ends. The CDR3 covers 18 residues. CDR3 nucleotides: TGTGCTAGTGCCCCGGTCGGCGGGGCCGTGACGGACACAGATACGCAGTATTTT. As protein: CASAPVGGAVTDTDTQYF. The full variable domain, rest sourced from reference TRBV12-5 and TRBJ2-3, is DARVTQTPRHKVTEMGQEVTMRCQPILGHNTVFWYRQTMMQGLELLAYFRNRAPLDDSGMPKDRFSAEMPDATLATLKIQPSEPRDSAVYFCASAPVGGAVTDTDTQYFGPGTRLTVL.

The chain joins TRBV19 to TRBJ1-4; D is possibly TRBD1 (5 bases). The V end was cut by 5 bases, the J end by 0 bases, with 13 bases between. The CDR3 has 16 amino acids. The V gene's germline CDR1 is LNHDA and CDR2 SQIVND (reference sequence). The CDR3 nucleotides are TGTGCCAGTAGTGAAAAAAGGGGTGCAACTAATGAAAAACTGTTTTTT. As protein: CASSEKRGATNEKLFF.

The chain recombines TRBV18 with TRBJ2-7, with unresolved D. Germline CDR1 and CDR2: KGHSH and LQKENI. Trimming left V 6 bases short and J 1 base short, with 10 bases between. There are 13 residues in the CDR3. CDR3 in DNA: TGTGCCAGCTCCCCCCGCGAGTCCTACGAGCAGTACTTC. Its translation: CASSPRESYEQYF.